What follows is one T cell receptor (beta chain) and its context. Its antigen is unknown. Trimming pared 6 bases from V and 7 bases from J, leaving 13 bases between. The CDR3 has 13 amino acids. This sample is drawn from a study of post-analysis software for immune sequencing data. The overall study: The patients showed relapsing-remitting, secondary progressive and progressive-relapsing multiple sclerosis courses.

Unique molecular identifiers had been added to the TCR beta cDNA libraries. There were roughly 0.95 to 11 million T cells, and 450,000 to 550,000 cDNA molecules came from them. TCRdb analysed the PCR reads with MiXCR anew, one entry per CDR3 protein. The sample lists around 770,000 distinct CDR3 sequences, just over 45% occurring once. Findings and caveats of the study: Normalized Chao1 diversity in multiple sclerosis patients fell significantly below that of controls. Five TRBV segments occurring more often in patients than controls included TRBV5-6, TRBV5-1 and TRBV20-1.

Sequencing input: blood. This sequence was found in a girl aged 10 to 17 with multiple sclerosis. The genes are TRBV12-3 or TRBV12-4 and TRBJ2-1; D possibly corresponds to TRBD1 (6 bases). The CDR3 is CASRTTGSNEQFF. As DNA, the CDR3 is TGTGCCAGCAGAACAACAGGGTCTAATGAGCAGTTCTTC.